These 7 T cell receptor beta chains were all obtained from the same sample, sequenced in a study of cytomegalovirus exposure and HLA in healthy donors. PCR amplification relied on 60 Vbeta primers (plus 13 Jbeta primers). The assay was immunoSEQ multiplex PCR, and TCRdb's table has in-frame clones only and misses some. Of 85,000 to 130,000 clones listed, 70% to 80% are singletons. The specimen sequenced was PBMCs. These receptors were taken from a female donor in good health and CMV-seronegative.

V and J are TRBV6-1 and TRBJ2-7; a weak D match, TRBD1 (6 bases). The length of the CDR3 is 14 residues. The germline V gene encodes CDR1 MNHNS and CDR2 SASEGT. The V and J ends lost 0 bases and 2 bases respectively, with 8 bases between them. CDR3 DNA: TGTGCCAGCAGTGAAGCGGGGGCTACCTACGAGCAGTACTTC. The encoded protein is CASSEAGATYEQYF.

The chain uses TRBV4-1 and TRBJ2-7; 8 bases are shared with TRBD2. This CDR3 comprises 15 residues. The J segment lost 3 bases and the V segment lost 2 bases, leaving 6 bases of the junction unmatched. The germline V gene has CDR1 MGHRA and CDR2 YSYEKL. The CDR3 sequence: CASSQPGLDLYEQYF. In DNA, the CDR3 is TGCGCCAGCAGCCAACCGGGACTAGACCTCTACGAGCAGTACTTC.

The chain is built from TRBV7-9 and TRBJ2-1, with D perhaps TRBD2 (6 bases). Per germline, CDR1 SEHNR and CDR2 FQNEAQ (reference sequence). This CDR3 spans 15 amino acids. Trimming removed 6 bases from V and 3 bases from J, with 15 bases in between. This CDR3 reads CASSRREYGYNEQFF. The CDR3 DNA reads TGTGCCAGCAGTCGTCGGGAGTACGGCTACAATGAGCAGTTCTTC.

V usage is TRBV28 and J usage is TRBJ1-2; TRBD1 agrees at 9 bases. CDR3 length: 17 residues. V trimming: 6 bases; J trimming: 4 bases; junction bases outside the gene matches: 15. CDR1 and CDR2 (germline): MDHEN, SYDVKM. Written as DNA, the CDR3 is TGTGCCAGCAGGACCCTCCAACCGGGACAGGGCATCTATGGCTACACCTTC. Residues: CASRTLQPGQGIYGYTF.

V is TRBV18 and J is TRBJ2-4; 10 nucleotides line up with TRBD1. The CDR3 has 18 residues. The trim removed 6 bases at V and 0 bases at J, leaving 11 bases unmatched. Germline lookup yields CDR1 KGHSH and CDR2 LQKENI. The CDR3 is CASSRRDRGILAKNIQYF. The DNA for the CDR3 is TGTGCCAGCTCGCGCCGGGACAGGGGAATACTAGCCAAAAACATTCAGTACTTC.

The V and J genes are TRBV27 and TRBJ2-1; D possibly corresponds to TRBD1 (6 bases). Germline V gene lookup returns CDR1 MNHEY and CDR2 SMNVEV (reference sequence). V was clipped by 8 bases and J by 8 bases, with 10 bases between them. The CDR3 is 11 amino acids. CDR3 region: CASGWGHEQFF. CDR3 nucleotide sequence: TGTGCCAGCGGTTGGGGGCATGAGCAGTTCTTC.

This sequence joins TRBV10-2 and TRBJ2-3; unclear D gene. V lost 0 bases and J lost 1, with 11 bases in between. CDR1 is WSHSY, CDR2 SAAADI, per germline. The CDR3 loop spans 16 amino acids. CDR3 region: CASSESLIVRTDTQYF. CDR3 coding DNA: TGCGCCAGCAGTGAGTCGTTGATAGTTCGCACAGATACGCAGTATTTT.